This T cell receptor (beta chain) is drawn from a study of blood T cell repertoires in COVID-19. Sequencing was performed with immunoSEQ multiplex PCR; in TCRdb, only in-frame clones are kept and a portion is missing. This sample has approximately 220,000 clones, with approximately 90% found just once. V lost 3 bases and J lost 7; bases outside the gene matches: 4. The germline V gene encodes CDR1 MGHDK and CDR2 SYGVNS. CDR3 length: 14 amino acids. The sequenced sample was peripheral blood. The receptor's source is a man aged 60-69 years who had recovered from COVID-19. The chain has TRBV25-1 and TRBJ1-5, with 9 bases aligning to TRBD1. The CDR3 spells CASSDPGQGQPQHF. DNA for the CDR3: TGTGCCAGCAGTGACCCCGGACAGGGGCAGCCCCAGCATTTT. The variable domain in full, with the rest retrieved from reference TRBV25-1 and TRBJ1-5, is EADIYQTPRYLVIGTGKKITLECSQTMGHDKMYWYQQDPGMELHLIHYSYGVNSTEKGDLSSESTVSRIRTEHFPLTLESARPSHTSQYLCASSDPGQGQPQHFGDGTRLSIL.